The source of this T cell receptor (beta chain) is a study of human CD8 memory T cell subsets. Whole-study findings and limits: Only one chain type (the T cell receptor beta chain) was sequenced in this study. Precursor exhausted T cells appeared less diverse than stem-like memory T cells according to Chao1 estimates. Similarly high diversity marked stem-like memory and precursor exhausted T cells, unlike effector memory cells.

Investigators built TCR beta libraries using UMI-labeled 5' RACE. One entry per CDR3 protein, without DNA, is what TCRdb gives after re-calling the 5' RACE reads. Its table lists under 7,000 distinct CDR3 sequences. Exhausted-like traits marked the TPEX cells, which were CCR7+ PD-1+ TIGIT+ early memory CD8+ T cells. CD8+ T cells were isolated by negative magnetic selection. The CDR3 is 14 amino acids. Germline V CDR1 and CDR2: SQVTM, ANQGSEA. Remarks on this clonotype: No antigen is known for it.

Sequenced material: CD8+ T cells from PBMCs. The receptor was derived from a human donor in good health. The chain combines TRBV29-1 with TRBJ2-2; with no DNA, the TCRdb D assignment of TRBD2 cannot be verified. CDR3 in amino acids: CSVLILGRGGELFF.